The 12 T cell receptor beta chains listed next were all sequenced from one sample in a study of blood T cell repertoires in COVID-19. Using immunoSEQ multiplex PCR, the repertoire was profiled, and TCRdb retains in-frame clones only, with some absent. In the table there are around 150,000 clones, almost 80% of which are singletons. The sample consisted of PBMCs or T cells enriched from blood (not recorded which). These receptors were collected from a woman in her forties or fifties who had recovered from COVID-19.

The CDR3 loop reads CASSQDMTENQPQHF. The CDR3 DNA follows: TGTGCCAGCAGCCAAGATATGACAGAGAATCAGCCCCAGCATTTT. This chain links TRBV3-1 (or the pseudogene TRBV3-2) with TRBJ1-5; D is perhaps TRBD1 (5 bases). The CDR3 is 15 amino acids. Between the trimmed V and J ends, which lost 0 bases and 4 bases, there was a span of 10 bases. Looked up from germline, CDR1 is LGHDT and CDR2 is YNNKEL (reference sequence).

V is TRBV7-9 and J is TRBJ2-7, with TRBD1 matching 9 bases. This CDR3 is built from 14 residues. Germline CDR1 reads SEHNR; CDR2 reads FQNEAQ (reference sequence). J was trimmed by 3 bases and V by 5 bases; bases with no gene match: 5. For the CDR3, the DNA is TGTGCCAGCAGCGCCGGGACAGGGAACTACGAGCAGTACTTC. This gives the protein CASSAGTGNYEQYF. The variable domain in full, with the rest retrieved from reference TRBV7-9 and TRBJ2-7, is DTGVSQNPRHKITKRGQNVTFRCDPISEHNRLYWYRQTLGQGPEFLTYFQNEAQLEKSRLLSDRFSAERPKGSFSTLEIQRTEQGDSAMYLCASSAGTGNYEQYFGPGTRLTVT.

V gene TRBV28 combines with J gene TRBJ1-5; D not resolved. The CDR3 has 13 amino acids. Trimming pared 1 base from V and 9 bases from J, leaving 10 bases between. Germline values: CDR1 MDHEN, CDR2 SYDVKM. In nucleotides, the CDR3 is TGTGCCAGCAGTTTATCTGACTTTATGCCCCAGCATTTT. This translates into CASSLSDFMPQHF.

The chain uses TRBV20-1 and TRBJ1-2; D remains ambiguous. Trimming pared 3 bases from V and 3 bases from J, leaving 8 bases between. The CDR3 length is 12 residues. CDR1 is DFQATT and CDR2 is SNEGSKA in the germline V gene (reference sequence). The CDR3 nucleotides are TGCAGTGCTAGTGGCGGCGACTATGGCTACACCTTC. Translation: CSASGGDYGYTF.

The CDR3 coding sequence is TGTGCCAGCAGCTTAGATTTCGACACGAACACTGAAGCTTTCTTT. It is translated as CASSLDFDTNTEAFF. This chain joins TRBV11-3 and TRBJ1-1, with D unclear. Germline CDR1 reads SGHNT; CDR2 reads YENEEA. Trimming stripped 0 bases from V and 1 base from J, with 9 bases between. The CDR3 extends over 15 amino acids. The variable domain in full, completed from reference TRBV11-3 and TRBJ1-1, reads EAGVVQSPRYKIIEKKQPVAFWCNPISGHNTLYWYLQNLGQGPELLIRYENEEAVDDSQLPKDRFSAERLKGVDSTLKIQPAELGDSAVYLCASSLDFDTNTEAFFGQGTRLTVV.

This clone has just a few counts. The chain recombines TRBV2 with TRBJ1-1; D remains unclear. The V gene's germline CDR1 is SNHLY and CDR2 FYNNEI. V lost 5 bases and J lost 4, with 17 bases in between. The CDR3 is 15 amino acids. Here the CDR3 DNA reads TGTGCCAGCAGTAGGAGCCTAAGGAGAAGCACTGAAGCTTTCTTT. It codes for CASSRSLRRSTEAFF.

This clone occurred once. This chain uses TRBV18 with TRBJ2-5, with TRBD2 matching over 9 bases. The junction had 13 bases not matched to a gene; V was cut back by 6 bases and J by 5 bases. The CDR3 has 16 residues. CDR1 and CDR2 (germline): KGHSH, LQKENI. This CDR3 reads CASSLTSGRGGETQYF. CDR3 coding DNA: TGTGCCAGCTCTCTTACTAGCGGGCGAGGCGGGGAGACCCAGTACTTC.

The chain employs TRBV4-2 and TRBJ2-7; TRBD2 agrees at 10 bases. The CDR3 covers 16 residues. With V trimmed by 0 bases and J by 4 bases, 6 bases remained unmatched. Per germline, CDR1 LGHNA and CDR2 YNFKEQ. CDR3 in DNA: TGTGCCAGCAGCCAAGATCCGGCTAGCGGGAGTTACGAGCAGTACTTC. Residues: CASSQDPASGSYEQYF.

The rearrangement uses TRBV27 and TRBJ2-1, with 12 bases identical to TRBD2. Unmatched junction bases numbered 7, after V lost 4 bases and J lost 6 bases. The CDR3 totals 16 residues. The germline gives CDR1 MNHEY, CDR2 SMNVEV (reference sequence). The CDR3 sequence is CASSSRSSGRANEQFF. The CDR3 nucleotides are TGTGCCAGCAGTTCCCGCTCTAGCGGGAGGGCCAATGAGCAGTTCTTC.

This sequence joins TRBV29-1 and TRBJ2-6, with 10 positions matching TRBD2. The V and J ends lost 5 bases and 5 bases, in that order; junction bases with no gene match: 3. Germline V gene data show CDR1 as SQVTM and CDR2 as ANQGSEA. CDR3 length: 14 residues. The CDR3 reads CSVRTSGRANVLTF. For the CDR3, the DNA is TGCAGCGTTAGGACTAGCGGTAGGGCCAACGTCCTGACTTTC.

V gene TRBV6-2 or TRBV6-3 combines with J gene TRBJ1-4, with D unclear. V was shortened by 6 bases and J by 8 bases, with 16 bases between the two germline ends. CDR1 and CDR2 from the germline V gene are MNHEY and SVGEGT. CDR3 size: 14 residues. CDR3 residues: CASSPTGVREKLFF. The CDR3 nucleotides read TGTGCCAGCAGCCCCACCGGGGTTCGGGAAAAACTGTTTTTT.

The table lists this clone with a count of one. The chain has TRBV11-3 and TRBJ2-2; 8 bases are a match to TRBD2. The V gene's germline CDR1 is SGHNT and CDR2 YENEEA. The CDR3 length is 16 residues. The trim removed 1 base at V and 7 bases at J, leaving 8 bases unmatched. This chain's CDR3 is CASSLGGLATGGELFF. As DNA, the CDR3 is TGTGCCAGCAGCTTAGGTGGACTAGCCACCGGCGGGGAGCTGTTTTTT.